Shown below are 27 T cell receptor beta chains from a single sample sequenced in a study of T cell changes during pregnancy in multiple sclerosis. The data were produced by immunoSEQ multiplex PCR, yet TCRdb's version contains in-frame clones alone and is incomplete. Among under 85,000 clones listed, roughly 90% were seen once. The material was peripheral blood, obtained after pregnancy. These receptors were collected from a female donor in good health, enrolled as a control in a pregnancy study.

The J gene is TRBJ1-2, the V gene TRBV9, with 9 bases aligning to TRBD1. The CDR3 sequence is 15 residues long. In germline, CDR1 is SGDLS, CDR2 YYNGEE. Trimming at V came to 1 base and at J to 6 bases, leaving 7 bases not matched to a gene. Written as DNA, the CDR3 is TGTGCCAGCAGCGTAACAGGGGGCGGAGGGAATGGCTACACCTTC. This gives the protein CASSVTGGGGNGYTF.

The rearrangement links TRBV4-2 to TRBJ1-2; possible D gene TRBD1, 6 bases. Germline V gene sequence: CDR1 LGHNA, CDR2 YNFKEQ. The germline V and J ends were trimmed by 4 bases and 1 base, with 13 bases remaining between them. The CDR3 runs to 15 residues. CDR3 residues: CASSLDSNLNYGYTF. CDR3 DNA: TGTGCCAGCAGCCTGGACAGCAATCTTAACTATGGCTACACCTTC.

The chain links TRBV6-1 to TRBJ2-3; 12 bases are shared with TRBD2. The CDR3 is 16 residues long. With 2 bases clipped from V and 5 bases from J, the junction kept 5 bases outside the gene matches. Per the germline V gene, CDR1 is MNHNS and CDR2 is SASEGT. The CDR3 loop reads CASSETSGGRGDTQYF. The DNA for the CDR3 is TGTGCCAGCAGTGAAACTAGCGGGGGGCGGGGAGATACGCAGTATTTT.

The genes are TRBV6-5 and TRBJ1-2, with 11 bases aligning to TRBD1. V lost 6 bases to trimming and J lost 7 bases; unmatched junction nucleotides: 7. The CDR3 is made up of 14 amino acids. CDR1 is MNHEY and CDR2 is SVGAGI in the germline V gene. CDR3 in amino acids: CASSSSGQGAGYTF. CDR3 coding DNA: TGTGCCAGCAGCTCTTCAGGACAGGGGGCTGGCTACACCTTC.

This rearrangement joins TRBV2 to TRBJ1-1; a weak D match, TRBD1 (5 bases). The CDR3 totals 15 residues. The ends were cut back, 2 bases at V and 0 bases at J, with 10 bases in the middle. Looked up from germline, CDR1 is SNHLY and CDR2 is FYNNEI. The CDR3 nucleotides read TGTGCCAGCAGTGAACCGGCAGGGATGAACACTGAAGCTTTCTTT. Translated: CASSEPAGMNTEAFF.

In this sample, this clone turned up a few times. This sequence joins TRBV19 and TRBJ2-4, with D tentatively TRBD1 (5 bases). The germline CDR1 and CDR2 sequences are LNHDA and SQIVND (reference sequence). The CDR3 is 13 amino acids. V lost 2 bases, J lost 8 bases, and 10 bases lay in between. CDR3 amino acids: CASSIWTLDIQYF. CDR3 DNA sequence: TGTGCCAGTAGTATATGGACACTGGACATTCAGTACTTC. Full variable domain (rest looked up from reference TRBV19 and TRBJ2-4): DGGITQSPKYLFRKEGQNVTLSCEQNLNHDAMYWYRQDPGQGLRLIYYSQIVNDFQKGDIAEGYSVSREKKESFPLTVTSAQKNPTAFYLCASSIWTLDIQYFGAGTRLSVL.

This rearrangement joins TRBV19 to TRBJ2-5, with D unclear. V shed 2 bases and J shed 5 bases, with 3 bases lying between them. The germline gives CDR1 LNHDA, CDR2 SQIVND (reference sequence). The CDR3 consists of 11 residues. This CDR3 is CASSISETQYF. The CDR3 DNA follows: TGTGCCAGTAGTATATCGGAGACCCAGTACTTC.

The chain uses TRBV29-1 and TRBJ1-3; TRBD1 is a possible D gene (6 bases). Germline V gives CDR1 SQVTM, CDR2 ANQGSEA. The CDR3 extends over 16 amino acids. The V gene lost 3 bases and the J gene lost 0 bases, with 15 bases spanning the gap. For the CDR3, the DNA is TGCAGCGTTGACGTGAATGGGGGCGACTCTGGAAACACCATATATTTT. Translation: CSVDVNGGDSGNTIYF.

This clone was found a few times. V is TRBV2 and J is TRBJ2-1, with 9 bases lining up with TRBD1. The CDR3 is 12 residues long. V shed 6 bases and J 9 bases; nucleotides not matched to a gene: 3. CDR1 is SNHLY, CDR2 FYNNEI, per germline. Written as DNA, the CDR3 is TGTGCCAGCAGAGGACAGGGGAGTGAGCAGTTCTTC. It yields the protein CASRGQGSEQFF.

This CDR3 is CASTRPSSARETQYF. The CDR3 coding sequence is TGTGCCAGCACTCGGCCGTCGTCGGCGCGGGAGACCCAGTACTTC. The chain recombines TRBV7-2 with TRBJ2-5; D gene unclear. Between the trimmed V and J ends, which lost 7 bases and 5 bases, there was a span of 20 bases. The CDR3 covers 15 residues. Per the germline V gene, CDR1 is SGHTA and CDR2 is FQGNSA. Variable domain in full (rest from reference TRBV7-2 and TRBJ2-5): GAGVSQSPSNKVTEKGKDVELRCDPISGHTALYWYRQSLGQGLEFLIYFQGNSAPDKSGLPSDRFSAERTGGSVSTLTIQRTQQEDSAVYLCASTRPSSARETQYFGPGTRLLVL.

The V call is TRBV5-1, the J call TRBJ1-5; D gene unclear. The V gene's germline CDR1 is SGHRS and CDR2 YFSETQ. The CDR3 has 14 amino acids. V was pared by 0 bases and J by 6 bases, with 10 bases between. The CDR3 DNA reads as TGCGCCAGCAGCTTGGAATCAGTCGCTCAGCCCCAGCATTTT. Its translation: CASSLESVAQPQHF.

This chain links TRBV9 with TRBJ2-5; 8 bases map to TRBD2. Trimming cost V 0 bases and J 2 bases; bases outside gene matches: 3. The germline V gene has CDR1 SGDLS and CDR2 YYNGEE. The CDR3 covers 15 residues. The DNA for the CDR3 is TGTGCCAGCAGCGTAGCGCCTAGCGGGCAAGAGACCCAGTACTTC. Its translation is CASSVAPSGQETQYF.

The V gene is TRBV6-1, the J gene TRBJ2-7, with TRBD1 matching 7 bases. The CDR3 runs 14 residues. Unmatched junction bases numbered 12, after V lost 11 bases and J lost 2 bases. Germline V gene sequence: CDR1 MNHNS, CDR2 SASEGT. For the CDR3, the DNA is TGTGCCGCGGAAAACAGGGGTTTCACCTACGAGCAGTACTTC. Translated: CAAENRGFTYEQYF.

This chain links TRBV7-8 with TRBJ1-4; D unresolved. CDR1 is SGHVS and CDR2 is FQNEAQ in the germline V gene. The V end was cut by 8 bases, the J end by 2 bases, with 3 bases between. The CDR3 contains 11 residues. As DNA, the CDR3 is TGTGCCAGCGGCACTAATGAAAAACTGTTTTTT. It codes for CASGTNEKLFF.

This chain links TRBV30 with TRBJ2-1; 14 bases line up with TRBD2. Germline-derived CDR1 and CDR2 are GTSNPN and SVGIG (reference sequence). The CDR3 covers 15 residues. V was clipped by 3 bases and J by 7 bases; unmatched bases: 5. CDR3 sequence: CAWSRLAGGPNEQFF. CDR3 DNA sequence: TGTGCCTGGAGCAGACTAGCGGGGGGGCCTAATGAGCAGTTCTTC.

The V gene is TRBV29-1, the J gene TRBJ2-2, with 8 bases fitting TRBD1. The trim removed 6 bases at V and 1 base at J, leaving 1 base unmatched. Germline CDR1 SQVTM, CDR2 ANQGSEA. The CDR3 covers 13 residues. The CDR3 DNA sequence: TGCAGCGTGGGGACAGGGAACACCGGGGAGCTGTTTTTT. It is translated as CSVGTGNTGELFF.

The rearrangement uses TRBV4-2 and TRBJ2-3; a possible D gene is TRBD2 (5 bases). The V and J ends lost 0 bases and 2 bases respectively, with 9 bases between them. The CDR3 consists of 15 residues. CDR1 is LGHNA and CDR2 is YNFKEQ in the germline V gene. CDR3 in amino acids: CASSQEWTSTDTQYF. DNA for the CDR3: TGTGCCAGCAGCCAAGAGTGGACTTCCACAGATACGCAGTATTTT.

The table lists this clone with a count of one. The J gene is TRBJ2-1, the V gene TRBV6-5, with 12 bases aligning to TRBD2. CDR1 is MNHEY, CDR2 SVGAGI, per germline. The CDR3 extends over 13 amino acids. The V and J ends lost 8 bases and 7 bases, in that order; junction bases with no gene match: 3. CDR3 sequence (DNA): TGTGCCAGCTTCGGACTAGCGGGGAATGAGCAGTTCTTC. Its protein is CASFGLAGNEQFF.

J is TRBJ2-1 and V is TRBV11-2; D remains ambiguous. V lost 5 bases and J lost 5, with 4 bases in between. Germline CDR1 and CDR2: SGHAT and FQNNGV. The CDR3 contains 11 residues. CDR3 in amino acids: CASSVNNEQFF. DNA for the CDR3: TGTGCCAGCAGCGTCAACAATGAGCAGTTCTTC.

The J gene is TRBJ2-1, the V gene TRBV11-3; 13 bases match TRBD2. The germline gives CDR1 SGHNT, CDR2 YENEEA. The CDR3 is made up of 16 amino acids. V lost 4 bases, J lost 6 bases, and 6 bases stayed unmatched. The CDR3 DNA reads as TGTGCCAGCAGCTCCATACTAGCGGGGGGGCGCAATGAGCAGTTCTTC. This gives the protein CASSSILAGGRNEQFF.

A single count supports this clone. The rearrangement uses TRBV7-2 and TRBJ1-1; D gene uncertain. Per germline, CDR1 SGHTA and CDR2 FQGNSA. Trimming removed 4 bases at V and 11 bases at J, with 23 bases between. This CDR3 contains 15 residues. The CDR3 spells CASSSRRGSQSRAFF. The CDR3 region has the DNA TGTGCCAGCAGCTCACGCCGCGGCTCCCAGTCGCGGGCTTTCTTT.

The chain recombines TRBV6-5 with TRBJ1-1, with 7 bases fitting TRBD1. The CDR3 contains 12 residues. CDR1 and CDR2 from the germline V gene are MNHEY and SVGAGI. Trimming cost V 6 bases and J 11 bases; bases outside gene matches: 9. CDR3 sequence: CASRTPTGRAFF. The CDR3 DNA reads as TGTGCCAGCAGAACGCCGACAGGGCGGGCTTTCTTT.

The gene calls are TRBV9 and TRBJ2-2, with D maybe TRBD1 (6 bases). This CDR3 is built from 13 residues. V shed 9 bases and J shed 7 bases, with 16 bases lying between them. Germline CDR1 SGDLS, CDR2 YYNGEE. The CDR3 protein is CATGDTSGGELFF. CDR3 sequence (DNA): TGTGCCACAGGGGACACCTCAGGCGGGGAGCTGTTTTTT.

The chain carries TRBV18 and TRBJ1-1; 9 bases align to TRBD1. Germline CDR1 reads KGHSH; CDR2 reads LQKENI. The trim removed 3 bases at V and 4 bases at J, leaving 12 bases unmatched. The CDR3 extends over 17 amino acids. The CDR3 DNA reads TGTGCCAGCTCACCTACAGGGGGCACTCCGGTTGGCACTGAAGCTTTCTTT. Its protein is CASSPTGGTPVGTEAFF.

In its sample, this clone was seen a few times. The J gene is TRBJ2-1, the V gene TRBV18; D remains unclear. Deletions cut 1 base from V and 0 bases from J, with 4 bases between. CDR1 is KGHSH, CDR2 LQKENI, per germline. The CDR3 covers 14 residues. The DNA of the CDR3 is TGTGCCAGCTCACCACGGAGCTCCTACAATGAGCAGTTCTTC. It encodes CASSPRSSYNEQFF.

This clone was counted once. V is TRBV5-1 and J is TRBJ2-7; perhaps TRBD2 as D (6 bases). The V and J ends lost 7 bases and 4 bases respectively, with 15 bases between them. The CDR3 runs 13 residues. CDR1 and CDR2 from the germline V gene are SGHRS and YFSETQ. This chain's CDR3 is CASHREPKYEQYF. The DNA for the CDR3 is TGCGCCAGCCACCGGGAGCCCAAGTACGAGCAGTACTTC.

This chain connects TRBV19 to TRBJ1-1; tentatively, D is TRBD1 (5 bases). Trimming left V 4 bases short and J 5 bases short, with 17 bases between. Looked up from germline, CDR1 is LNHDA and CDR2 is SQIVND (reference sequence). The CDR3 runs to 15 residues. CDR3 amino acids: CASSTPGHFWTEAFF. The CDR3 DNA sequence: TGTGCCAGTAGTACACCCGGACATTTTTGGACTGAAGCTTTCTTT.